This is a list of T cell receptor beta chains from one sample in a study of neoadjuvant anti-PD-1 for oral cavity cancer. Generated by immunoSEQ multiplex PCR, the TCRdb table keeps only in-frame clones and is missing some. This sample has some 6,900 clones, with 65% to 75% found just once. The sequences come from PBMCs, collected before nivolumab (anti-PD-1) treatment. The source of these receptors is a person aged 40 to 85 with oral cavity squamous cell carcinoma. The conserved cysteine and the conserved F or W are not part of the CDR3 here.

TRBJ1-6	TRBV19	ASRGGGSYNSPLH
TRBJ1-4	TRBV6-6	ASTYSWGERDEKLF
TRBJ2-7	TRBV19	ASSSKGAWEQY
TRBJ2-2	TRBV5-5	ASSPLLDPGELF
TRBJ2-7	TRBV27	ASRETGGGYEQY
TRBJ1-4	TRBV19	ASSPMSATNEKLF
TRBJ1-4	TRBV7-2	ASSLGGRANEKLF
TRBJ1-3	TRBV6-1	ASSEGRGGNTIY
TRBJ2-7	TRBV6-5	ASRPYRGARYEQY
TRBJ2-1	TRBV4-3	ASSQRRTYYEQF
TRBJ2-7	TRBV7-9	ASSHRTGANLTEQY
TRBJ1-3	TRBV5-7	ASSIIIREDSGNTIY
TRBJ1-1	TRBV10-1	ASSSRLGEAF
TRBJ1-1	TRBV6-5	ASRADRVSGAF
TRBJ1-5	TRBV4-2	ASSQEGTSNQPQH
TRBJ1-2	TRBV28	ASSAPGTGTGYT
TRBJ2-5	TRBV14	ASSQDGRFQFRETQY
TRBJ2-1	TRBV27	ASRTGPSSYNEQF
TRBJ2-1	TRBV2	ASTGLAGGYNEQF